The entry that follows covers one T cell receptor beta chain sequence. Its antigen is still unknown. This specimen comes from a study of shared clonotypes between healthy human individuals. Study overall: For every donor, three CD4 naive, three CD4 memory, two CD8 naive and one CD8 memory plates were used.

Study-level points and caveats: Sharing across several donors was seen in roughly 5.2% of naive CD4 clonotypes.

Profiling relied on immunoSEQ multiplex PCR, and the TCRdb table lists in-frame clones only, not all of them. Of 2 million to 2.5 million clones detected, 92% appear once; the ten largest clones hold 0.37%. There were no recent acute infections or vaccinations among the donors, who were healthy HIV-negative adults. The TCR was taken from a man between 18 and 29 years old in good health. Some clones in this sample may be carry-over from other donors' samples. The sequenced sample consisted of naive CD4+ T cells from PBMCs. Subset: CD45RA+ positively selected.

The CDR3 bases are TGTGCCAGCAGTGTTGCCACAGGGGGTGTCGATACGCAGTATTTT. As protein: CASSVATGGVDTQYF. The rearrangement links TRBV2 to TRBJ2-3; the match to TRBD1 covers 8 bases. J lost 6 bases, V lost 4 bases, and 9 bases had no gene match. This CDR3 spans 15 amino acids. Germline lookup yields CDR1 SNHLY and CDR2 FYNNEI. Using reference TRBV2 and TRBJ2-3 for the parts outside the CDR3, the full variable domain is EPEVTQTPSHQVTQMGQEVILRCVPISNHLYFYWYRQILGQKVEFLVSFYNNEISEKSEIFDDQFSVERPDGSNFTLKIRSTKLEDSAMYFCASSVATGGVDTQYFGPGTRLTVL.